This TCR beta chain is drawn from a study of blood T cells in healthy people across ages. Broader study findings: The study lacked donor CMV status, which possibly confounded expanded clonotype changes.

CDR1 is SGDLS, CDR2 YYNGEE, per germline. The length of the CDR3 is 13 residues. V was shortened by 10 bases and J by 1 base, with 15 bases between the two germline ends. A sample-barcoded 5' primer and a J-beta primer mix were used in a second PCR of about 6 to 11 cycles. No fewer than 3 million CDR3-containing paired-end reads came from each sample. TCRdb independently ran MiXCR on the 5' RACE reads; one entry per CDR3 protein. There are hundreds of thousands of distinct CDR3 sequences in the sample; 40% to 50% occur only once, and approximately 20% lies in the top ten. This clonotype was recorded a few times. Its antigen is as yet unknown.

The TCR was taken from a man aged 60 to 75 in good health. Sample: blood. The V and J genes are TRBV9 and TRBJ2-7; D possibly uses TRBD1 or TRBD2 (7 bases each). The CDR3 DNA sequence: TGTGCCTCCCAGGGGGAGGGTTCCTACGAGCAGTACTTC. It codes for CASQGEGSYEQYF.